A single sample is the source of the 27 T cell receptor beta chains below, sequenced in a study of shared clonotypes between healthy human individuals. Measured with immunoSEQ multiplex PCR; TCRdb has only the in-frame clones, and not every one. Of about 640,000 clones listed, roughly 70% are singletons. The sequenced sample was memory CD4+ T cells sorted from blood. Subset reported: CD45RA-negative fraction. The receptors shown here come from a woman aged 25 to 45 in good health.

The rearrangement joins TRBV7-2 to TRBJ2-5; 9 bases align to TRBD1. The J call may be in error: the DNA end matches TRBJ2-7 better. CDR1 and CDR2 (germline): SGHTA, FQGNSA. The CDR3 spans 15 residues. CDR3 DNA: TGTGCCAGCAGCCGTACTTCGGGACAGGGAAACGAGCAGTACTTC. Encoded protein: CASSRTSGQGNEQYF.

This clone was observed a handful of times. The CDR3 DNA reads as TGTGCCAGCAGCCCAGCTAGAGGGGAGCAAGAGACCCAGTACTTC. Residues: CASSPARGEQETQYF. This chain uses TRBV11-2 with TRBJ2-5; D possibly uses TRBD1 or TRBD2 (5 bases each). The CDR3 covers 15 residues. Trimming left V 5 bases short and J 2 bases short, with 15 bases between. Germline V gene sequence: CDR1 SGHAT, CDR2 FQNNGV. Full variable domain (remainder filled in from reference TRBV11-2 and TRBJ2-5): EAGVAQSPRYKIIEKRQSVAFWCNPISGHATLYWYQQILGQGPKLLIQFQNNGVVDDSQLPKDRFSAERLKGVDSTLKIQPAKLEDSAVYLCASSPARGEQETQYFGPGTRLLVL.

This clone showed up just a few times. This chain joins TRBV30 and TRBJ2-1; tentatively, D is TRBD2 (5 bases). The V gene lost 3 bases and the J gene lost 3 bases, with 9 bases spanning the gap. The CDR3 extends over 13 amino acids. The germline V gene has CDR1 GTSNPN and CDR2 SVGIG (reference sequence). CDR3 loop: CAWRPGGYNEQFF. The CDR3 DNA follows: TGTGCCTGGAGACCCGGAGGCTACAATGAGCAGTTCTTC.

This chain connects TRBV5-1 to TRBJ2-7; 8 bases agree with TRBD2. Germline CDR1 and CDR2: SGHRS and YFSETQ. Trimming removed 0 bases from V and 3 bases from J; junction bases left unmatched: 11. This CDR3 contains 17 residues. The CDR3: CASSLGSGGRLIYEQYF. The CDR3 DNA reads as TGCGCCAGCAGCTTGGGGTCCGGCGGGAGGCTAATCTACGAGCAGTACTTC.

This sequence joins TRBV19 and TRBJ2-1; 8 bases align to TRBD1. Germline assignment: CDR1 LNHDA and CDR2 SQIVND (reference sequence). With V trimmed by 3 bases and J by 7 bases, 8 bases remained unmatched. CDR3 size: 15 residues. CDR3 sequence reads: CASSIYQGATNEQFF. CDR3 DNA: TGTGCCAGTAGTATTTATCAGGGGGCTACAAATGAGCAGTTCTTC.

Comments on this clone: A read error is possible here, since a much larger clone lies one base away. The chain couples TRBV6-5 to TRBJ2-7, with unresolved D. The CDR3 runs to 11 residues. Trimming took 6 bases from V and 0 from J, leaving 3 bases between them. Germline values: CDR1 MNHEY, CDR2 SVGAGI. Here the CDR3 reads CASSPSYEQYF. Here the CDR3 DNA reads TGTGCCAGCAGCCCCTCCTACGAGCAGTACTTC.

This sequence joins TRBV27 and TRBJ2-7; 13 nucleotides align to TRBD2. Unmatched junction bases numbered 7, after V lost 3 bases and J lost 5 bases. The CDR3 has 16 residues. Germline CDR1 reads MNHEY; CDR2 reads SMNVEV (reference sequence). The CDR3 loop reads CASSLVLAGGPNEQYF. The CDR3, as DNA: TGTGCCAGCAGTTTGGTACTAGCGGGAGGGCCGAACGAGCAGTACTTC.

Many counts were recorded for this clone. The chain joins TRBV14 to TRBJ2-1; TRBD2 is a possible D gene (6 bases). Germline V gene data show CDR1 as SGHDN and CDR2 as FVKESK. This CDR3 spans 16 amino acids. Trimming took 5 bases from V and 0 from J, leaving 14 bases between them. CDR3 sequence (DNA): TGTGCCAGCAGCGGTCAAAAGCGGGCCTCCTACAATGAGCAGTTCTTC. As protein: CASSGQKRASYNEQFF.

V and J are TRBV4-1 and TRBJ1-5; D remains ambiguous. The CDR3 extends over 17 amino acids. V lost 5 bases and J 5 bases, leaving 22 bases between the germline ends. The germline gives CDR1 MGHRA, CDR2 YSYEKL. The CDR3 nucleotides read TGCGCCAGCAGCAGCTACCCCCAGCGGGGTAGGGATCAGCCCCAGCATTTT. As protein: CASSSYPQRGRDQPQHF.

This chain connects TRBV28 to TRBJ1-1; TRBD1 matches 7 bases. The CDR3 extends over 14 amino acids. The V segment lost 4 bases and the J segment 3 bases; nucleotides outside the gene matches: 5. Germline lookup yields CDR1 MDHEN and CDR2 SYDVKM. This CDR3 is CASSSGTAYTEAFF. The CDR3 DNA reads as TGTGCCAGCAGTTCCGGGACAGCGTACACTGAAGCTTTCTTT.

This clone was seen only a few times. The chain combines TRBV30 with TRBJ2-1, with a possible D match to TRBD2 (5 bases). Trimming removed 0 bases at V and 0 bases at J, with 9 bases between. The CDR3 loop spans 15 amino acids. Germline lookup yields CDR1 GTSNPN and CDR2 SVGIG (reference sequence). CDR3 protein: CAWSVAESSYNEQFF. The CDR3 coding sequence is TGTGCCTGGAGTGTAGCGGAGAGCTCCTACAATGAGCAGTTCTTC.

The V gene is TRBV18, the J gene TRBJ2-7; 9 bases match TRBD1. Germline V lookup: CDR1 KGHSH, CDR2 LQKENI. This CDR3 is 14 amino acids long. V dropped 6 bases and J dropped 5; count of bases not matched to a gene: 8. The CDR3 protein is CASSPGQGPNEQYF. The CDR3 DNA is TGTGCCAGCTCCCCGGGACAGGGTCCGAACGAGCAGTACTTC. Variable domain in full (rest from reference TRBV18 and TRBJ2-7): NAGVMQNPRHLVRRRGQEARLRCSPMKGHSHVYWYRQLPEEGLKFMVYLQKENIIDESGMPKERFSAEFPKEGPSILRIQQVVRGDSAAYFCASSPGQGPNEQYFGPGTRLTVT.

The chain combines TRBV19 with TRBJ1-5; TRBD1 might be the D (6 bases). V shed 11 bases and J shed 6 bases, with 14 bases lying between them. The CDR3 totals 12 residues. Germline-derived CDR1 and CDR2 are LNHDA and SQIVND (reference sequence). The CDR3 reads CAGGSGVQPQHF. The CDR3 region has the DNA TGTGCCGGGGGGTCAGGGGTTCAGCCCCAGCATTTT.

Details on this clone: Other nucleotide sequences in the sample specify the same CDR3. V usage is TRBV7-8 and J usage is TRBJ1-5; D remains ambiguous. The CDR3 length is 14 residues. V was shortened by 5 bases and J by 2 bases, with 10 bases between the two germline ends. Germline V gene data show CDR1 as SGHVS and CDR2 as FQNEAQ. The CDR3: CASSLAGGNQPQHF. As DNA, the CDR3 is TGTGCCAGCAGCCTCGCCGGTGGCAATCAGCCCCAGCATTTT.

The chain links TRBV19 to TRBJ2-3; D is undetermined. Germline V gene lookup returns CDR1 LNHDA and CDR2 SQIVND (reference sequence). V lost 5 bases, J lost 10 bases, and 22 bases lay in between. The CDR3 sequence is 15 residues long. Here the CDR3 reads CASSRPGPPSPAQYF. CDR3 nucleotide sequence: TGTGCCAGTAGTCGTCCGGGTCCCCCGTCTCCAGCGCAGTATTTT.

CDR3 protein: CASSLDPNQPQHF. CDR3 bases: TGTGCCAGCAGCTTAGATCCGAATCAGCCCCAGCATTTT. V usage is TRBV7-3 and J usage is TRBJ1-5, with D unclear. V was shortened by 2 bases and J by 4 bases, with 6 bases between the two germline ends. This CDR3 is 13 amino acids long. Germline-derived CDR1 and CDR2 are SGHTA and FQGTGA. Full variable domain (outside the CDR3, taken from reference TRBV7-3 and TRBJ1-5): GAGVSQTPSNKVTEKGKYVELRCDPISGHTALYWYRQSLGQGPEFLIYFQGTGAADDSGLPNDRFFAVRPEGSVSTLKIQRTERGDSAVYLCASSLDPNQPQHFGDGTRLSIL.

V is TRBV6-1 and J is TRBJ2-7; no clear D gene. CDR1 is MNHNS, CDR2 SASEGT, per germline. CDR3 length equals 13 residues. CDR3 protein: CVVSMGTAYEQYF. The CDR3 bases are TGTGTCGTCTCCATGGGAACGGCCTACGAGCAGTACTTC.

The J gene is TRBJ2-7, the V gene TRBV6-1; TRBD1 matches 7 bases. Looked up from germline, CDR1 is MNHNS and CDR2 is SASEGT. The CDR3 sequence is 15 residues long. V lost 6 bases, J lost 3 bases, and 11 bases stayed unmatched. The CDR3: CASRTGSGVIYEQYF. In nucleotides, the CDR3 is TGTGCCAGCAGGACAGGGAGCGGAGTAATCTACGAGCAGTACTTC.

The CDR3 DNA sequence: TGTGCCAGCAGTGAGTTGGGTTTTTCCCACTACGAGCAGTACTTC. Residues: CASSELGFSHYEQYF. This chain connects TRBV2 to TRBJ2-7, with D hard to call. V shed 3 bases and J shed 3 bases, with 15 bases lying between them. Germline V gene sequence: CDR1 SNHLY, CDR2 FYNNEI. This CDR3 comprises 15 residues.

J is TRBJ1-1 and V is TRBV28; D remains unclear. Germline V lookup: CDR1 MDHEN, CDR2 SYDVKM. This CDR3 comprises 12 residues. V was cut by 6 bases and J by 1 base, with 6 bases left in between. CDR3 sequence: CASREKNTEAFF. CDR3 nucleotide sequence: TGTGCCAGCAGGGAGAAGAACACTGAAGCTTTCTTT.

This sequence joins TRBV14 and TRBJ1-1; 8 nucleotides agree with TRBD1. The CDR3 length is 15 residues. V dropped 4 bases and J dropped 12; count of bases not matched to a gene: 16. Looked up from germline, CDR1 is SGHDN and CDR2 is FVKESK. The CDR3 is CASSPTQWQGALTFF. Here the CDR3 DNA reads TGTGCCAGCAGCCCGACTCAATGGCAGGGGGCGTTAACTTTCTTT. The full variable domain, rest sourced from reference TRBV14 and TRBJ1-1, is EAGVTQFPSHSVIEKGQTVTLRCDPISGHDNLYWYRRVMGKEIKFLLHFVKESKQDESGMPNNRFLAERTGGTYSTLKVQPAELEDSGVYFCASSPTQWQGALTFFGQGTRLTVV.

CDR3 sequence (DNA): TGTGCCACCCGATCCGGACTTACCTACGAGCAGTACTTC. Its translation is CATRSGLTYEQYF. V gene TRBV27 combines with J gene TRBJ2-7; D is perhaps TRBD2 (5 bases). Deletions cut 10 bases from V and 2 bases from J, with 15 bases between. This CDR3 comprises 13 residues. The germline V gene encodes CDR1 MNHEY and CDR2 SMNVEV (reference sequence).

J is TRBJ2-2 and V is TRBV2; TRBD1 matches 7 bases. The germline CDR1 and CDR2 sequences are SNHLY and FYNNEI. CDR3 length equals 16 residues. Losses at the gene ends were 5 bases for V and 0 bases for J; bases not matched to a gene: 6. The DNA of the CDR3 is TGTGCCAGCAGTACGGAGACAGGGACGAACACCGGGGAGCTGTTTTTT. Translated: CASSTETGTNTGELFF.

The chain links TRBV19 to TRBJ1-2; 10 positions agree with TRBD1. The V gene end was trimmed by 9 bases and the J gene end by 8 bases; junction bases not matched to a gene: 12. Germline lookup yields CDR1 LNHDA and CDR2 SQIVND (reference sequence). This CDR3 has 14 residues. The CDR3 region is CASRRETGGWGYTF. As DNA, the CDR3 is TGTGCCAGCCGTCGAGAGACAGGGGGCTGGGGCTACACCTTC.

The CDR3 sequence is CASAADAYETQYF. CDR3 sequence (DNA): TGCGCCAGCGCCGCGGACGCCTACGAGACCCAGTACTTC. The chain has TRBV5-1 and TRBJ2-5; D unclear. In germline, CDR1 is SGHRS, CDR2 YFSETQ. With 7 bases removed from V and 5 bases from J, the gap between germline ends came to 15 bases. The CDR3 is 13 amino acids.

The chain recombines TRBV9 with TRBJ2-3, with D tentatively TRBD2 (6 bases). This CDR3 has 14 amino acids. Trimming took off 3 bases at V and 0 bases at J, with 8 bases between the two ends. Germline loops: CDR1 SGDLS, CDR2 YYNGEE. The CDR3 here is CASSEGLSTDTQYF. The CDR3, as DNA: TGTGCCAGCAGCGAGGGACTGAGCACAGATACGCAGTATTTT.

This clone was observed once. The rearrangement joins TRBV7-2 to TRBJ1-5, with TRBD1 as a possible D gene (5 bases). The CDR3 is made up of 16 amino acids. The V end lost 2 bases, the J end lost 1 base, and 12 bases lay between the germline ends. CDR1 is SGHTA and CDR2 is FQGNSA in the germline V gene. The CDR3 is CASSLTGQGSNQPQHF. The CDR3 DNA is TGTGCCAGCAGCTTAACCGGGCAGGGCAGCAATCAGCCCCAGCATTTT.